The clone carrying this T cell receptor (beta chain) has more than one count but fewer than ten. This specimen belongs to a study of blood T cell repertoires in COVID-19. Profiled with immunoSEQ multiplex PCR; TCRdb holds only in-frame clones, not every one. The sample shows tens of thousands of clones, 60% to 80% of them seen only once. Trimming stripped 2 bases from V and 1 base from J, with 10 bases between. CDR3 length equals 15 residues. Germline V CDR1 and CDR2: SGHKS, YYEKEE (reference sequence). This receptor was identified in a woman aged 55-69 years with acute or convalescent COVID-19. Sequencing was carried out using peripheral blood. J is TRBJ1-5 and V is TRBV5-5; the D is unclear. DNA of the CDR3: TGTGCCAGCAGCTTTAACCAGTCGAGCAATCAGCCCCAGCATTTT. This encodes CASSFNQSSNQPQHF.